This entry lists 20 T cell receptor beta chains sequenced from one sample in a study of chemoradiotherapy in HPV16-positive cancers. Here immunoSEQ multiplex PCR was the method, and the copy in TCRdb shows in-frame clones only, minus some. Of about 53,000 clones listed, roughly nine tenths are singletons. The source was blood, collected from a patient who underwent chemoradiotherapy. The receptors derive from a human donor with HPV-associated anogenital cancer.

The chain joins TRBV6-1 to TRBJ1-2; 7 bases match TRBD1. This CDR3 spans 14 amino acids. Germline CDR1 is MNHNS and CDR2 is SASEGT. V dropped 6 bases and J dropped 2; count of bases not matched to a gene: 6. The DNA for the CDR3 is TGTGCCAGCAGAGCCGGGACAGCCAACTATGGCTACACCTTC. Its translation is CASRAGTANYGYTF.

This rearrangement joins TRBV2 to TRBJ1-1, with D possibly TRBD1 on 6 matching bases. The CDR3 runs to 11 residues. Per the germline V gene, CDR1 is SNHLY and CDR2 is FYNNEI. Deletions cut 5 bases from V and 7 bases from J, with 8 bases between. CDR3 bases: TGTGCCAGCAGTTCGGACAGTGAAGCTTTCTTT. As protein: CASSSDSEAFF.

This sequence joins TRBV6-5 and TRBJ1-4, with D possibly being TRBD1 (6 bases). The germline V and J ends were trimmed by 6 bases and 5 bases, with 7 bases remaining between them. Germline lookup yields CDR1 MNHEY and CDR2 SVGAGI. The CDR3 length is 12 residues. CDR3 protein: CASRQGNEKLFF. The CDR3 DNA sequence: TGTGCCAGCAGGCAGGGGAATGAAAAACTGTTTTTT.

Details on this clone: Other nucleotide sequences from this sample produce the same CDR3. The rearrangement uses TRBV7-9 and TRBJ1-1; D unclear. This CDR3 region has 13 residues. CDR1 is SEHNR and CDR2 is FQNEAQ in the germline V gene (reference sequence). Trimming removed 0 bases at V and 4 bases at J, with 6 bases between. In DNA form, the CDR3 reads TGTGCCAGCAGCTTAGCCGAGGGCACTGAAGCTTTCTTT. It translates to CASSLAEGTEAFF.

J is TRBJ2-6 and V is TRBV19, with a weak D call TRBD2 (7 bases). Germline V gene lookup returns CDR1 LNHDA and CDR2 SQIVND (reference sequence). The V end was cut by 7 bases, the J end by 2 bases, with 15 bases between. The CDR3 consists of 16 residues. CDR3 in amino acids: CASTVPGGPGANVLTF. The DNA of the CDR3 is TGTGCCAGTACCGTACCCGGGGGGCCTGGGGCCAACGTCCTGACTTTC.

The sample holds a few counts of this clone. This chain connects TRBV11-2 to TRBJ2-3, with D perhaps matching TRBD1 or TRBD2 (5 bases each). This CDR3 is built from 13 residues. Germline CDR1 and CDR2: SGHAT and FQNNGV. Trimming removed 5 bases from V and 9 bases from J, with 15 bases in between. This chain's CDR3 is CASSPPGRGTQYF. The CDR3 DNA is TGTGCCAGCAGCCCCCCGGGAAGGGGAACGCAGTATTTT.

The chain combines TRBV6-6 with TRBJ2-5, with 7 positions matching TRBD1. The germline CDR1 and CDR2 sequences are MNHNY and SVGAGI (reference sequence). This CDR3 is built from 15 residues. J gave up 5 bases and V 0 bases, and 6 bases lay outside the gene matches. In nucleotides, the CDR3 is TGTGCCAGCAGTTACTCGGGACAAGGGGGCGAGACCCAGTACTTC. The encoded protein is CASSYSGQGGETQYF.

A single count supports this clone. The rearrangement joins TRBV19 to TRBJ2-2, with 7 bases fitting TRBD2. This CDR3 is 16 amino acids long. Germline V gives CDR1 LNHDA, CDR2 SQIVND (reference sequence). Trimming removed 3 bases from V and 4 bases from J; junction bases left unmatched: 8. As DNA, the CDR3 is TGTGCCAGTAGTATTTGGGGGGGTGAGAGCACCGGGGAGCTGTTTTTT. It is translated as CASSIWGGESTGELFF. Full variable domain (outside the CDR3, taken from reference TRBV19 and TRBJ2-2): DGGITQSPKYLFRKEGQNVTLSCEQNLNHDAMYWYRQDPGQGLRLIYYSQIVNDFQKGDIAEGYSVSREKKESFPLTVTSAQKNPTAFYLCASSIWGGESTGELFFGEGSRLTVL.

Here the CDR3 DNA reads TGTGCCAGCTCGCGGGACGGGGGAGCAGCCCAGCATTTT. Protein product: CASSRDGGAAQHF. This chain uses TRBV18 with TRBJ1-5; a weak D match, TRBD1 (5 bases). The CDR3 contains 13 residues. Looked up from germline, CDR1 is KGHSH and CDR2 is LQKENI. With 6 bases removed from V and 11 bases from J, the gap between germline ends came to 17 bases. Filled out from reference TRBV18 and TRBJ1-5, the complete variable domain reads NAGVMQNPRHLVRRRGQEARLRCSPMKGHSHVYWYRQLPEEGLKFMVYLQKENIIDESGMPKERFSAEFPKEGPSILRIQQVVRGDSAAYFCASSRDGGAAQHFGDGTRLSIL.

This chain joins TRBV5-6 and TRBJ2-1, with 7 bases identical to TRBD1. Germline assignment: CDR1 SGHDT and CDR2 YYEEEE. J was trimmed by 5 bases and V by 4 bases; bases with no gene match: 6. This CDR3 region has 14 residues. The CDR3 reads CASSPGQPNNEQFF. CDR3 bases: TGTGCCAGCAGCCCGGGACAGCCGAACAATGAGCAGTTCTTC.

The chain carries TRBV5-5 and TRBJ1-1; possible D gene TRBD1, 5 bases. Germline CDR1 SGHKS, CDR2 YYEKEE (reference sequence). The V end lost 3 bases, the J end lost 6 bases, and 15 bases lay between the germline ends. The CDR3 sequence is 14 residues long. Written as DNA, the CDR3 is TGTGCCAGCAGCTCCACGGGGCCGTGGGCTGAAGCTTTCTTT. This encodes CASSSTGPWAEAFF.

The chain employs TRBV29-1 and TRBJ2-3; 7 bases fit TRBD2. Germline V gives CDR1 SQVTM, CDR2 ANQGSEA. The CDR3 has 15 residues. Unmatched junction bases numbered 9, after V lost 5 bases and J lost 1 base. This chain's CDR3 is CSVLWQGGGTDTQYF. The CDR3, as DNA: TGCAGCGTTCTTTGGCAGGGAGGGGGCACAGATACGCAGTATTTT.

This chain connects TRBV19 to TRBJ2-3; TRBD2 matches at 15 bases. This CDR3 comprises 14 residues. CDR1 LNHDA and CDR2 SQIVND come from the germline V gene (reference sequence). J was trimmed by 11 bases and V by 4 bases; bases with no gene match: 4. CDR3 sequence (DNA): TGTGCCAGTAGTACGGGACTAGCGGGGGGCGGGCAGTATTTT. This sequence encodes CASSTGLAGGGQYF.

The DNA of the CDR3 is TGTGCCAGCTTGTCCTACAATGAGCAGTTCTTC. This sequence encodes CASLSYNEQFF. The J gene is TRBJ2-1, the V gene TRBV7-9; D not certain. The germline CDR1 and CDR2 sequences are SEHNR and FQNEAQ (reference sequence). The CDR3 length is 11 residues. V shed 8 bases and J shed 1 base, with 3 bases lying between them.

The CDR3, as DNA: TGTGCCAGCAGCTTTCCCACAGGGGGCTTATCTGAAGCTTTCTTT. It encodes CASSFPTGGLSEAFF. This chain connects TRBV13 to TRBJ1-1; 9 positions match TRBD1. Germline trimming cut 3 bases from V and 6 bases from J; bases unmatched to any gene: 8. The germline CDR1 and CDR2 sequences are PRHDT and FYEKMQ (reference sequence). The CDR3 is 15 amino acids.

This clone has just one count. The chain couples TRBV29-1 to TRBJ1-5; 10 nucleotides agree with TRBD1. The CDR3 extends over 13 amino acids. CDR1 SQVTM and CDR2 ANQGSEA come from the germline V gene. The ends lost 7 bases at V and 6 bases at J; junction bases unmatched: 6. The chain's CDR3 is CSAGTGVGQPQHF. Here the CDR3 DNA reads TGCAGCGCCGGGACAGGGGTTGGTCAGCCCCAGCATTTT.

This clone was observed a single time. The chain joins TRBV19 to TRBJ1-2; tentative D call: TRBD1 (5 bases). The germline V gene encodes CDR1 LNHDA and CDR2 SQIVND (reference sequence). V was cut by 9 bases and J by 7 bases, with 15 bases left in between. The CDR3 has 12 amino acids. The DNA of the CDR3 is TGTGCCAGCTACGGTGGGGCCGGTGGCTACACCTTC. Translation gives CASYGGAGGYTF.

This clone was counted between two and nine times. The chain combines TRBV28 with TRBJ1-2; D is perhaps TRBD1 (5 bases). With 2 bases removed from V and 4 bases from J, the gap between germline ends came to 11 bases. This CDR3 has 14 residues. CDR1 is MDHEN, CDR2 SYDVKM, per germline. The CDR3 coding sequence is TGTGCCAGCAGTTTACCCAGGGCCGCCTATGGCTACACCTTC. Translated: CASSLPRAAYGYTF.

The chain joins TRBV25-1 to TRBJ1-1; 8 bases align to TRBD1. The germline CDR1 and CDR2 sequences are MGHDK and SYGVNS. The CDR3 covers 14 residues. V gave up 7 bases and J gave up 6 bases; unmatched junction bases: 10. CDR3 sequence (DNA): TGTGCCAGCAAATCGACAGGGGCCGACGCTGAAGCTTTCTTT. Residues: CASKSTGADAEAFF.

The J gene is TRBJ2-3, the V gene TRBV19; 11 bases align to TRBD1. The trim removed 1 base at V and 4 bases at J, leaving 4 bases unmatched. The germline V gene encodes CDR1 LNHDA and CDR2 SQIVND (reference sequence). This CDR3 comprises 16 residues. CDR3 sequence: CASSIGTGGEADTQYF. Written as DNA, the CDR3 is TGTGCCAGTAGTATAGGGACAGGGGGCGAGGCAGATACGCAGTATTTT.